The 18 T cell receptor beta chains presented below share a single source sample, sequenced in a study of CD8 T cells in Susac syndrome. Random-hexamer reverse transcription was applied to roughly 0.5 to 1 ug RNA. TCRdb re-called the immunoSEQ multiplex PCR reads through MiXCR, storing one row per CDR3 protein. This table holds about 240,000 distinct CDR3 sequences, about 96% found once. The sequenced material came from CD4+ T cells from PBMCs. These receptors were obtained from a human donor with Susac syndrome.

J is TRBJ2-3 and V is TRBV27; 9 nucleotides match TRBD2. This CDR3 comprises 16 residues. Germline trimming cut 6 bases from V and 0 bases from J; bases unmatched to any gene: 7. Germline values: CDR1 MNHEY, CDR2 SMNVEV (reference sequence). The CDR3 is CASSPLTSGSTDTQYF. The CDR3 DNA sequence: TGTGCCAGCAGCCCACTGACTAGCGGAAGCACAGATACGCAGTATTTT.

As to this clonotype: At one end the junction does not follow the germline gene, possibly because of a read error. This chain joins TRBV14 and TRBJ2-5, with D unclear. Germline V gives CDR1 SGHDN, CDR2 FVKESK. The CDR3 loop spans 12 amino acids. The CDR3 spells CASSPYQGTQYF. The CDR3 nucleotides read TGTGCCAGCAGCCCATACCAAGGGACCCAGTACTTC.

The chain recombines TRBV20-1 with TRBJ2-3, with TRBD2 matching over 16 bases. This CDR3 is built from 18 residues. With 3 bases clipped from V and 4 bases from J, the junction kept 10 bases outside the gene matches. Germline V lookup: CDR1 DFQATT, CDR2 SNEGSKA (reference sequence). The CDR3 bases are TGCAGTGCTAGGCCGGGACTAGCGGGAGGGCCTCGGGCAGATACGCAGTATTTT. Translated: CSARPGLAGGPRADTQYF.

The chain links TRBV18 to TRBJ1-1; D is unresolved. The CDR3 covers 13 residues. V shed 4 bases and J shed 1 base, with 7 bases lying between them. The germline V gene has CDR1 KGHSH and CDR2 LQKENI. CDR3 loop: CASSLRGNTEAFF. The DNA of the CDR3 is TGTGCCAGCTCACTCCGGGGGAACACTGAAGCTTTCTTT.

The J gene is TRBJ1-2, the V gene TRBV2, with D unclear. V lost 6 bases to trimming and J lost 1 base, with 6 bases between them. Germline V lookup: CDR1 SNHLY, CDR2 FYNNEI. The CDR3 has 12 amino acids. The CDR3 sequence: CASSVNNYGYTF. The CDR3 DNA is TGTGCCAGCAGCGTAAATAACTATGGCTACACCTTC. The entire variable domain, with the rest obtained from reference TRBV2 and TRBJ1-2, is as follows: EPEVTQTPSHQVTQMGQEVILRCVPISNHLYFYWYRQILGQKVEFLVSFYNNEISEKSEIFDDQFSVERPDGSNFTLKIRSTKLEDSAMYFCASSVNNYGYTFGSGTRLTVV.

This rearrangement joins TRBV5-4 to TRBJ2-1, with TRBD2 matching 8 bases. Trimming cost V 1 base and J 0 bases; bases outside gene matches: 15. The germline V gene encodes CDR1 SGHNT and CDR2 YYREEE (reference sequence). The CDR3 runs to 20 residues. The CDR3 coding sequence is TGTGCCAGCAGCTTGCAAAGAGCCGCGGGAGGCAAGAGCTCCTACAATGAGCAGTTCTTC. Translating it yields CASSLQRAAGGKSSYNEQFF.

This chain joins TRBV19 and TRBJ1-5; maybe TRBD1 (6 bases). This CDR3 has 16 amino acids. The V end lost 3 bases, the J end lost 4 bases, and 16 bases lay between the germline ends. The germline gives CDR1 LNHDA, CDR2 SQIVND (reference sequence). Here the CDR3 DNA reads TGTGCCAGTAGTATCGGTTCGACAGGAGGTAATCAGCCCCAGCATTTT. Its protein is CASSIGSTGGNQPQHF.

The V call is TRBV3-1, the J call TRBJ2-5, with 7 bases aligning to TRBD2. Trimming at V came to 4 bases and at J to 5 bases, leaving 4 bases not matched to a gene. The CDR3 has 13 residues. Germline values: CDR1 LGHDT, CDR2 YNNKEL (reference sequence). The CDR3 nucleotides are TGTGCCAGCAGCCGACTAGCATGGGAGACCCAGTACTTC. Translated: CASSRLAWETQYF.

This chain uses TRBV6-5 with TRBJ2-7; D may be TRBD1 (6 bases). Trimming stripped 6 bases from V and 1 base from J, with 16 bases between. The CDR3 is 15 amino acids. Germline-derived CDR1 and CDR2 are MNHEY and SVGAGI. CDR3 DNA sequence: TGTGCCAGCAGCCGCAGGGGAAGCATTTCCTACGAGCAGTACTTC. Translation gives CASSRRGSISYEQYF.

The chain has TRBV5-1 and TRBJ2-5, with 7 bases lining up with TRBD1. The V and J ends lost 0 bases and 1 base, in that order; junction bases with no gene match: 3. Germline CDR1 and CDR2: SGHRS and YFSETQ. This CDR3 spans 15 amino acids. The CDR3 here is CASSLVGGTQETQYF. In DNA form, the CDR3 reads TGCGCCAGCAGCTTGGTAGGGGGCACCCAAGAGACCCAGTACTTC.

This clonotype was detected only a few times. The gene calls are TRBV6-5 and TRBJ2-7; 8 bases are a match to TRBD1. This CDR3 comprises 13 residues. Germline CDR1 reads MNHEY; CDR2 reads SVGAGI. With 6 bases clipped from V and 2 bases from J, the junction kept 3 bases outside the gene matches. The CDR3 reads CASRRQGPYEQYF. The CDR3 DNA is TGTGCCAGCAGACGACAGGGGCCCTACGAGCAGTACTTC.

The chain employs TRBV12-3 or TRBV12-4 and TRBJ2-4; D is tentatively TRBD1 or TRBD2 (5 bases each). V was clipped by 11 bases and J by 0 bases, with 17 bases between them. The CDR3 consists of 15 residues. CDR3 loop: CASGLGVTAKNIQYF. CDR3 bases: TGTGCCTCTGGGCTGGGGGTCACAGCCAAAAACATTCAGTACTTC.

The chain couples TRBV20-1 to TRBJ2-2, with D possibly being TRBD1 or TRBD2 (5 bases each). Germline CDR1 reads DFQATT; CDR2 reads SNEGSKA (reference sequence). The CDR3 length is 17 residues. Between the trimmed V and J ends, which lost 3 bases and 4 bases, there was a span of 21 bases. CDR3 in DNA: TGCAGTGCTAGCCCAATTTGGGGCCAGGACTCCACCGGGGAGCTGTTTTTT. It yields the protein CSASPIWGQDSTGELFF.

The V call is TRBV6-5, the J call TRBJ2-7, with D possibly TRBD1 on 6 matching bases. Deletions cut 2 bases from V and 3 bases from J, with 11 bases between. Germline CDR1 MNHEY, CDR2 SVGAGI. CDR3 length: 14 residues. CDR3 sequence reads: CASSYGTPGYEQYF. The CDR3 region has the DNA TGTGCCAGCAGTTACGGGACACCCGGCTACGAGCAGTACTTC.

The V gene is TRBV29-1, the J gene TRBJ2-7; 7 bases are shared with TRBD2. Germline V gene lookup returns CDR1 SQVTM and CDR2 ANQGSEA. Trimming at V came to 3 bases and at J to 2 bases, leaving 4 bases not matched to a gene. The CDR3 runs to 13 residues. The CDR3 loop is CSVDGGLAYEQYF. DNA of the CDR3: TGCAGCGTTGATGGTGGACTAGCCTACGAGCAGTACTTC.

V is TRBV9 and J is TRBJ2-7; either TRBD1 or TRBD2 may fit D (5 bases each). Trimming took off 4 bases at V and 2 bases at J, with 16 bases between the two ends. CDR3 length: 15 amino acids. Germline V gene sequence: CDR1 SGDLS, CDR2 YYNGEE. Here the CDR3 DNA reads TGTGCCAGCAGCCCCCAACCGGGACGAACCTACGAGCAGTACTTC. Residues: CASSPQPGRTYEQYF. Full variable domain (remainder filled in from reference TRBV9 and TRBJ2-7): DSGVTQTPKHLITATGQRVTLRCSPRSGDLSVYWYQQSLDQGLQFLIQYYNGEERAKGNILERFSAQQFPDLHSELNLSSLELGDSALYFCASSPQPGRTYEQYFGPGTRLTVT.

This chain joins TRBV28 and TRBJ2-1; 7 nucleotides align to TRBD2. The CDR3 extends over 16 amino acids. From germline, CDR1 is MDHEN and CDR2 SYDVKM. V was pared by 2 bases and J by 5 bases, with 9 bases of the junction left unmatched. DNA for the CDR3: TGTGCCAGCAGTTTAGCGGCTAGCGGACCAAACAATGAGCAGTTCTTC. Translating it yields CASSLAASGPNNEQFF.

This clonotype was counted once. This chain joins TRBV20-1 and TRBJ2-5; TRBD2 matches at 9 bases. There are 15 residues in the CDR3. Germline-derived CDR1 and CDR2 are DFQATT and SNEGSKA (reference sequence). Unmatched junction bases numbered 10, after V lost 1 base and J lost 7 bases. CDR3 sequence: CSARGAGGPWGTQYF. Here the CDR3 DNA reads TGCAGTGCTAGAGGGGCGGGAGGGCCTTGGGGGACCCAGTACTTC.